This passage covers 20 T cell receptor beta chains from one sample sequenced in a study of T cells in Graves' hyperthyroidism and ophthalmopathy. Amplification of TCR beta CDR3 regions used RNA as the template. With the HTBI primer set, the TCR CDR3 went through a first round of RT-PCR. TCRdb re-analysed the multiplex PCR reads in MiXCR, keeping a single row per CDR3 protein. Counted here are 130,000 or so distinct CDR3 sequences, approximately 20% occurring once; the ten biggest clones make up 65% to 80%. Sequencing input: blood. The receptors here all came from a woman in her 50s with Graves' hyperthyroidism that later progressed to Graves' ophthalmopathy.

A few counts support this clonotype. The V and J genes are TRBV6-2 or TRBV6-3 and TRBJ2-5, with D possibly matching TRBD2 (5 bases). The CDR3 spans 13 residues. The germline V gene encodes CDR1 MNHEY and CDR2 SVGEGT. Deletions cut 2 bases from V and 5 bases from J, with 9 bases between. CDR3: CASSYRSGETQYF. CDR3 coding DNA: TGTGCCAGCAGTTACCGCAGCGGCGAGACCCAGTACTTC.

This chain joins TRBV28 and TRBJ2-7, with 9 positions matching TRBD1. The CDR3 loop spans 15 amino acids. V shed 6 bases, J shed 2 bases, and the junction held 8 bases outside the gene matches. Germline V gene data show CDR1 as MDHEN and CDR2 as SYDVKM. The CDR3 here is CASRGPGQGPYEQYF. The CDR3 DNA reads TGTGCCAGCAGGGGCCCGGGACAGGGACCCTACGAGCAGTACTTC.

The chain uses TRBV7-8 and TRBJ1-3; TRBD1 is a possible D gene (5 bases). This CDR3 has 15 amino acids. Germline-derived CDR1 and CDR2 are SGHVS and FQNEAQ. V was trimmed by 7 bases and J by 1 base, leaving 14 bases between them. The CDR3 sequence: CASTLEGLSGNTIYF. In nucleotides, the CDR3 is TGTGCCAGCACCCTAGAGGGGCTGTCTGGAAACACCATATATTTT.

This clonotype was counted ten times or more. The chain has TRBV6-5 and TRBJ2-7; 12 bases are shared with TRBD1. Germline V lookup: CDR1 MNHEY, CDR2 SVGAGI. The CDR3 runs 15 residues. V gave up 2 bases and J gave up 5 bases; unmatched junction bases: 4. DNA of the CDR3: TGTGCCAGCAGTTACCGGGGACAGGGGGCCCACGAGCAGTACTTC. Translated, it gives CASSYRGQGAHEQYF.

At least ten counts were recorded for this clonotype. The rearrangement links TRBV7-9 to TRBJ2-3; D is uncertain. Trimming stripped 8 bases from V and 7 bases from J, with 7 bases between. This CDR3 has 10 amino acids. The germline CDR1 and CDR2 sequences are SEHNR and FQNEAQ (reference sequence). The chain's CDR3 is CASAVNTQYF. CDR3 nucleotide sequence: TGTGCCAGCGCCGTTAATACGCAGTATTTT.

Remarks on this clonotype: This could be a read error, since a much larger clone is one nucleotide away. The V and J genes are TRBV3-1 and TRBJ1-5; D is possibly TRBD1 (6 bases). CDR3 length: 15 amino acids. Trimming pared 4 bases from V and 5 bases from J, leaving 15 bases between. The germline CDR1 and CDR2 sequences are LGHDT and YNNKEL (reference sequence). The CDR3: CASSPFGQFDQPQHF. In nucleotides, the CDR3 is TGTGCCAGCAGCCCATTTGGACAGTTTGATCAGCCCCAGCATTTT.

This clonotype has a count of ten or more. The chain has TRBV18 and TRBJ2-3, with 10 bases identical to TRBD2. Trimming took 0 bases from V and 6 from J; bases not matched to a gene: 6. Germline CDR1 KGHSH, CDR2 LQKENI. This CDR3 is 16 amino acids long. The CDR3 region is CASSPPIAGGTDTQYF. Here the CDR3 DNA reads TGTGCCAGCTCACCACCGATAGCGGGAGGAACCGATACGCAGTATTTT.

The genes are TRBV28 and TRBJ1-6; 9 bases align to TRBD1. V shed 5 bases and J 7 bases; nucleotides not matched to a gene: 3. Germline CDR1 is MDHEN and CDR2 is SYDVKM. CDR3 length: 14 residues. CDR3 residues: CASSGDRVNSPLHF. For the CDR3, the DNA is TGTGCCAGCAGTGGGGACAGGGTCAATTCACCCCTCCACTTT.

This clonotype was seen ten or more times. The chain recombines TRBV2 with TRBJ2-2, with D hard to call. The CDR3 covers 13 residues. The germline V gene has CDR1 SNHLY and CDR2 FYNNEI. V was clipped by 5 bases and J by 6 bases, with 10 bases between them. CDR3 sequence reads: CASSLRWPGELFF. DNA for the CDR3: TGTGCCAGCAGTCTTAGATGGCCCGGGGAGCTGTTTTTT.

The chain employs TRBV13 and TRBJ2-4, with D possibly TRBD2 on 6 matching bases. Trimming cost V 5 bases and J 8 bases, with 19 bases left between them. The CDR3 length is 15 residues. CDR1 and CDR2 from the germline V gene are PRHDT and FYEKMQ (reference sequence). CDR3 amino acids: CASSLKGRREHIQYF. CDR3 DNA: TGTGCCAGCAGCCTTAAGGGCAGGAGGGAGCACATTCAGTACTTC. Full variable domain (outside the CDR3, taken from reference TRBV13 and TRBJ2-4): AAGVIQSPRHLIKEKRETATLKCYPIPRHDTVYWYQQGPGQDPQFLISFYEKMQSDKGSIPDRFSAQQFSDYHSELNMSSLELGDSALYFCASSLKGRREHIQYFGAGTRLSVL.

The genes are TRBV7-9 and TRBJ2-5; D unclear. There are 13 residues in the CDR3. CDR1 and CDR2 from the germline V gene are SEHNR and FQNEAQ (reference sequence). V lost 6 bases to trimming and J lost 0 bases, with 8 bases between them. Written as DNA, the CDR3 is TGTGCCAGCAGAGCGAACTACCAAGAGACCCAGTACTTC. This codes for CASRANYQETQYF.

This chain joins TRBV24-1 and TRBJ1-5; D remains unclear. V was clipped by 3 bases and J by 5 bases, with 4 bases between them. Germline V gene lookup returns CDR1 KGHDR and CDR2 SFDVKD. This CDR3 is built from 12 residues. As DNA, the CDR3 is TGTGCCACCAGTGATGTGGATCAGCCCCAGCATTTT. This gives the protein CATSDVDQPQHF.

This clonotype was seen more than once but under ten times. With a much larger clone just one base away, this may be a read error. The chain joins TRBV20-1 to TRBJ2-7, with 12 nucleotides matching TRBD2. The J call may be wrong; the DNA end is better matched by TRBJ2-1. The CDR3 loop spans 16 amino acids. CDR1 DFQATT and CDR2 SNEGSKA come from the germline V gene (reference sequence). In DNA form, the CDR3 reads TGCAGTGCCCTAGGGGCTAGCGGGAGGGTCTCCTACGAGCAGTTCTTC. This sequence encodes CSALGASGRVSYEQFF.

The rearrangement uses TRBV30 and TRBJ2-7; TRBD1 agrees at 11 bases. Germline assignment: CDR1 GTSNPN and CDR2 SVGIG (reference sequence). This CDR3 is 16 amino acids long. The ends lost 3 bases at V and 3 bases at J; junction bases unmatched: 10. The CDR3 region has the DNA TGTGCCTGGAGGAGGGGTGGGACAGGGGGTTTCTACGAGCAGTACTTC. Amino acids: CAWRRGGTGGFYEQYF.

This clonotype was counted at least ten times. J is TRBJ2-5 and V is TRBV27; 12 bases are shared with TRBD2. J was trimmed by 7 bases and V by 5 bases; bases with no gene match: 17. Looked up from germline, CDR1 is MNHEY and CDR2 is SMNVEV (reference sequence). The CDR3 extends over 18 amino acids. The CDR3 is CASSPVDRLAGERGTQYF. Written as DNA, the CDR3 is TGTGCCAGCAGTCCCGTAGACCGACTAGCGGGAGAGAGGGGGACCCAGTACTTC.

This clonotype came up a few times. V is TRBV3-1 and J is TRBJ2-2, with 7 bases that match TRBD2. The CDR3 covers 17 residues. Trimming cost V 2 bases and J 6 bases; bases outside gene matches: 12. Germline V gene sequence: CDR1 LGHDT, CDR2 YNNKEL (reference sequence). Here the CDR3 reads CASSQRGPGLTAGELFF. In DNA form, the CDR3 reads TGTGCCAGCAGCCAACGTGGTCCGGGACTAACCGCCGGGGAGCTGTTTTTT. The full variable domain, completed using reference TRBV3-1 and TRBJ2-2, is DTAVSQTPKYLVTQMGNDKSIKCEQNLGHDTMYWYKQDSKKFLKIMFSYNNKELIINETVPNRFSPKSPDKAHLNLHINSLELGDSAVYFCASSQRGPGLTAGELFFGEGSRLTVL.

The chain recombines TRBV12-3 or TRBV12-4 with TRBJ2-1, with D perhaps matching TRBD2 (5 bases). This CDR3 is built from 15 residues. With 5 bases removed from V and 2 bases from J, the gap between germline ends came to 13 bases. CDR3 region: CASSSSGVTYNEQFF. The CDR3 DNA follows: TGTGCCAGCAGTAGCAGCGGAGTAACCTACAATGAGCAGTTCTTC.

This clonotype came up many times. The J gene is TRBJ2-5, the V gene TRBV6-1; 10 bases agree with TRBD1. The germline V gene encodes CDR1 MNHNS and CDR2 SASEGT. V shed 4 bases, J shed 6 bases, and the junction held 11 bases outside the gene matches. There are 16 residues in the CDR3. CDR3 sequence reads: CASSGRGTGAWKTQYF. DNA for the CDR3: TGTGCCAGCAGTGGCCGTGGGACAGGGGCTTGGAAGACCCAGTACTTC.

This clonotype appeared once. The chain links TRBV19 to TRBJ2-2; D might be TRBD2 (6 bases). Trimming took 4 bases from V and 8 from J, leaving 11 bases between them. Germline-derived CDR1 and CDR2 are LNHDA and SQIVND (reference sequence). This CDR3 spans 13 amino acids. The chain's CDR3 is CASSTRGPGELFF. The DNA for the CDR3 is TGTGCCAGTAGTACGCGGGGTCCGGGGGAGCTGTTTTTT.

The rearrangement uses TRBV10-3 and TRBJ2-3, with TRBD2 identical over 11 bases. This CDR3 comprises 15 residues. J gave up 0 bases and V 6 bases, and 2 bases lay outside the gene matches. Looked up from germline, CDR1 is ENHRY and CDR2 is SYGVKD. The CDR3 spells CAISPSGGSTDTQYF. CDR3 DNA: TGTGCCATCAGCCCTAGCGGGGGGAGCACAGATACGCAGTATTTT.